These 8 T cell receptor beta chains were all obtained from the same sample, sequenced in a study of blood T cell repertoires in COVID-19. Generated by immunoSEQ multiplex PCR, the TCRdb table keeps only in-frame clones and is missing some. The sample has approximately 300,000 clones, approximately 91% seen once. The sample taken for sequencing was PBMCs or T cells enriched from blood (not recorded which). All receptors come from a woman aged 25 to 39 who had been exposed to COVID-19.

The chain has TRBV5-1 and TRBJ1-6; D perhaps matches TRBD1 (5 bases). Germline V gene sequence: CDR1 SGHRS, CDR2 YFSETQ. The CDR3 sequence is 14 residues long. Trimming removed 0 bases from V and 10 bases from J, with 11 bases in between. The CDR3, as DNA: TGCGCCAGCAGCTTGGCCGGAAGGGGCTCACCCCTCCACTTT. This codes for CASSLAGRGSPLHF.

The chain links TRBV19 to TRBJ2-2; TRBD2 might be the D (5 bases). Germline CDR1 LNHDA, CDR2 SQIVND (reference sequence). Trimming pared 9 bases from V and 2 bases from J, leaving 13 bases between. The CDR3 totals 14 residues. Here the CDR3 reads CASRTRHNTGELFF. As DNA, the CDR3 is TGTGCCAGCCGGACTCGGCACAACACCGGGGAGCTGTTTTTT.

The gene calls are TRBV4-1 and TRBJ2-1; TRBD2 matches at 9 bases. Trimming removed 0 bases from V and 8 bases from J; junction bases left unmatched: 8. CDR1 and CDR2 from the germline V gene are MGHRA and YSYEKL. This CDR3 is 16 amino acids long. In nucleotides, the CDR3 is TGCGCCAGCAGCCAAGATCCCGGGACTAGCATCTATGAGCAGTTCTTC. It translates to CASSQDPGTSIYEQFF.

This sequence joins TRBV3-1 (or the pseudogene TRBV3-2) and TRBJ1-2; TRBD1 agrees at 9 bases. The ends lost 3 bases at V and 8 bases at J; junction bases unmatched: 10. CDR1 and CDR2 from the germline V gene are LGHDT and YNNKEL (reference sequence). The CDR3 has 15 amino acids. CDR3 DNA: TGTGCCAGCAGCCAGCTAGGGACAGGGCCCGCCGGCTACACCTTC. It yields the protein CASSQLGTGPAGYTF.

The chain is built from TRBV14 and TRBJ2-7, with 10 bases lining up with TRBD2. The V gene's germline CDR1 is SGHDN and CDR2 FVKESK. This CDR3 contains 16 residues. Losses at the gene ends were 3 bases for V and 3 bases for J; bases not matched to a gene: 8. CDR3 sequence (DNA): TGTGCCAGCAGCCAGGGGGGACTAGCGACTAACTACGAGCAGTACTTC. It is translated as CASSQGGLATNYEQYF.

The gene calls are TRBV2 and TRBJ2-7; D is perhaps TRBD2 (6 bases). Germline lookup yields CDR1 SNHLY and CDR2 FYNNEI. V gave up 4 bases and J gave up 4 bases, with 14 bases separating them. This CDR3 has 14 residues. The CDR3 spells CASSAHGGYYEQYF. The DNA for the CDR3 is TGTGCCAGCAGTGCCCACGGGGGTTATTACGAGCAGTACTTC.

The chain couples TRBV24-1 to TRBJ2-3; D possibly corresponds to TRBD1 (5 bases). The CDR3 runs 15 residues. V was trimmed by 4 bases and J by 4 bases, leaving 14 bases between them. Germline V gene sequence: CDR1 KGHDR, CDR2 SFDVKD. The DNA for the CDR3 is TGTGCCACCAGTGACCTGACAGAATTCGCAGATACGCAGTATTTT. Its translation: CATSDLTEFADTQYF.

This chain joins TRBV7-9 and TRBJ1-2; D perhaps matches TRBD1 (5 bases). Germline lookup yields CDR1 SEHNR and CDR2 FQNEAQ (reference sequence). The V and J ends lost 5 bases and 4 bases respectively, with 8 bases between them. This CDR3 comprises 12 residues. The CDR3 nucleotides read TGTGCCAGCAGCCTGGACATCTATGGCTACACCTTC. Protein sequence: CASSLDIYGYTF.